This T cell receptor beta chain emerged from a study of blood T cell repertoires in COVID-19. Background on the study: Samples representing acute and convalescent COVID-19 were sourced from the United States, Italy and Spain.

In the study's own analysis: The authors estimated nucleated cell counts from reference gene primer amplification. The assay was immunoSEQ multiplex PCR, and TCRdb's table has in-frame clones only and misses some. That table furnishes V, J and clone size, whereas the DNA furnished D and trimming. The sample includes about 51,000 clones, approximately 90% of them seen just once. The V end was cut by 0 bases, the J end by 5 bases, with 5 bases between. The CDR3 is 13 residues long. The V gene's germline CDR1 is SGDLS and CDR2 YYNGEE. The sequenced sample consisted of peripheral blood. The chain carries TRBV9 and TRBJ2-2; D gene ambiguous. This TCR was sampled from a man in his forties or fifties with acute or convalescent COVID-19. The CDR3 nucleotides are TGTGCCAGCAGCGTAGTCCAGACCGGGGAGCTGTTTTTT. Protein: CASSVVQTGELFF. The full variable domain, completed using reference TRBV9 and TRBJ2-2, is DSGVTQTPKHLITATGQRVTLRCSPRSGDLSVYWYQQSLDQGLQFLIQYYNGEERAKGNILERFSAQQFPDLHSELNLSSLELGDSALYFCASSVVQTGELFFGEGSRLTVL.